The present TCR beta chain was sequenced within a study of shared clonotypes between healthy human individuals (TCRdb year 2020). Regarding the complete study: A few men and two women, aged 18 to 49 years, made up the cohort. Leukapheresis yielded between about 0.85 and 10 billion PBMCs per donor. To increase sequencing depth and limit assay-specific biases, TCR repertoire library preparation and sequencing were carried out by different laboratories using diverse techniques. For each donor, three plates each were used for CD4 naive and CD4 memory, two plates were used for CD8 naive, and one plate was used for CD8 memory. To estimate repertoire size and how much clonotype sharing occurs between individuals, the study deeply sequenced the blood TCR repertoires of roughly 5 healthy adults.

The germline V gene provides CDR1 MGHRA and CDR2 YSYEKL. CDR3 length: 17 amino acids, cysteine to phenylalanine. The retained sequence is limited to the CDR3, 51 bases, with the frame set at the first base. The germline V end is reduced by 0 bases and the J end by 12 bases; junction bases left unmatched: 12. Paper-wide results and their limitations: Naive subsets generally had larger estimated clonotype richness than memory subsets did. Only blood was sampled, and tissue TCR repertoires likely differ from those in blood. Clonotypes shared by all four sorted-subset donors showed higher generation probabilities than non-shared clonotypes. Because the study included a small number of donors, the genetic and exposure-history diversity represented was limited. Rarefaction of sorted-subset datasets indicated incomplete sequencing despite the large sequencing depth. When a few donors were compared, the shared fraction of clonotypes was about 5% for naive CD4, around 4% for naive CD8, roughly 2.3% for memory CD4, and less than 0.5% for memory CD8. Pairwise subsampling led to the expectation that sequencing depth would affect the degree of clonotype sharing among donors.

Healthy HIV-negative adults with no recently reported acute infections or vaccinations were included as donors. Only Caucasian adults living in Nashville, Tennessee, USA were represented among the donors. CD4+ T cells were enriched by magnetic negative selection, after which naive cells were positively selected on CD45RA and the negative fraction was taken as the memory subset. Blood was collected by leukapheresis, and PBMCs were isolated by Ficoll-Histopaque density gradient centrifugation and then cryopreserved in liquid nitrogen vapor phase. Analytical flow cytometry was used to check the purity and quantity of each magnetically sorted T cell population. From each sorted fraction, genomic DNA was isolated and quantified by UV absorbance on a Nanodrop 2000c. TCR CDR3 regions were amplified from genomic DNA by multiplex PCR using the deep immunoSEQ assay. For each cell subset, the extracted genomic DNA was distributed evenly across all wells of several immunoSEQ 96-well plates, and each plate served as one replicate. For sorted subsets, each replicate PCR was loaded with approximately 0.2 ug genomic DNA, equivalent to some 27,000 T cell genomes. Purified libraries were quantified with a Qubit 3.0 fluorometer, sized on a Bioanalyzer 2100, and re-quantified with the KAPA Library Quantification kit. Every immunoSEQ 96-well plate was sequenced on a dedicated single-read 150-cycle Illumina NextSeq 550 flow cell. The authors' pipeline ran thus. Because only junctional sequences without quality scores were contained in the immunoSEQ output, filtering matching that applied to full-length reads could not be performed. Sequences were annotated with PyIR, a Python wrapper for IgBLAST v1.9, using IMGT germline references to assign V/J genes and CDR3. Reads with weak V/J assignments (E-value above 1e-6), missing CDR3, stop codons, out-of-frame junctions, or ambiguous translated residues were removed. V3J clonotypes were defined as sequences sharing the same inferred V gene, J gene, and CDR3 amino acid sequence. Percentage overlap between repertoires was calculated by dividing the number of shared unique clonotypes by the size of the smaller repertoire. Repertoire richness was assessed with RTK rarefaction, the Chao1 estimator, and Recon v2.1 estimates of unobserved clonotypes. Generation probabilities for all TCRbeta clonotypes obtained by the gDNA method from a handful of donors were computed using OLGA. TCRdb's version of the immuneACCESS table is confined to in-frame rearrangements and falls short of the full clone set. An unresolved V gene accounts for under half of the shortfall where checked; the remainder is of unknown origin. The V and J calls and clone size were taken over from that table, and D and trimming were inferred from the DNA. The sample has 330,000 or so clones on record, less than 85% of them singletons. The biggest ten clones account for around 9.3% of the sample.

Turning to this clone: Which antigen it targets is not known. The record has no base qualities; no much larger clone is one base away.

The sample comprised memory CD4+ T cells sorted from blood. The sample's cell subset or site label, in plain terms: CD45RA-negative fraction. The origin of this receptor is a man between 25 and 39 years old in good health. Recombination connected TRBV4-1 to TRBJ2-1; 12 nucleotides in the junction match TRBD2. The sequenced DNA is TGCGCCAGCAGCCAAGAAACGGCTAGCGGGAGGGGCCCTCGGCAGTTCTTC. It codes for CASSQETASGRGPRQFF.